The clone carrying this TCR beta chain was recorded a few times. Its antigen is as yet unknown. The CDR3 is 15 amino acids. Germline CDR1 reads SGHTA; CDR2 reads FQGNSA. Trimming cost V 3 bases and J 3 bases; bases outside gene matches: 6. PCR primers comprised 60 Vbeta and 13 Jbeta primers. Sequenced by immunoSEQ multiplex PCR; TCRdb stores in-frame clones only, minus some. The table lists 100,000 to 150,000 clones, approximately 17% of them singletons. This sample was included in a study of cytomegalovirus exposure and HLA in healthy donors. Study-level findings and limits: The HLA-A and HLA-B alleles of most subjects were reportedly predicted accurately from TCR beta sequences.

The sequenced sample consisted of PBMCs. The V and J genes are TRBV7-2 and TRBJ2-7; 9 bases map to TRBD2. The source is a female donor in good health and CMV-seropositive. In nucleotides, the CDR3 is TGTGCCAGCAGCTTCCGGACTAGCGATTTCTACGAGCAGTACTTC. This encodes CASSFRTSDFYEQYF.